This T cell receptor (beta chain) was retrieved from a study of early T cells in non-severe SARS-CoV-2 infection. In TCRdb, the 5' RACE reads were re-called with MiXCR into one record per CDR3 protein. This sample has some 60,000 distinct CDR3 sequences, with more than 7.5% found just once. The TCR was taken from an adult who was a healthcare worker with PCR-confirmed SARS-CoV-2 infection or an uninfected control (not recorded which). The sample comprised whole blood.

CDR3 region: CVSWTLSYNEQFF. The CDR3 DNA is TGTGTCAGTTGGACTTTATCCTACAATGAGCAGTTCTTC. The V and J genes are TRBV27 and TRBJ2-1; D is possibly TRBD2 (5 bases). Looked up from germline, CDR1 is MNHEY and CDR2 is SMNVEV (reference sequence). CDR3 length: 13 amino acids.